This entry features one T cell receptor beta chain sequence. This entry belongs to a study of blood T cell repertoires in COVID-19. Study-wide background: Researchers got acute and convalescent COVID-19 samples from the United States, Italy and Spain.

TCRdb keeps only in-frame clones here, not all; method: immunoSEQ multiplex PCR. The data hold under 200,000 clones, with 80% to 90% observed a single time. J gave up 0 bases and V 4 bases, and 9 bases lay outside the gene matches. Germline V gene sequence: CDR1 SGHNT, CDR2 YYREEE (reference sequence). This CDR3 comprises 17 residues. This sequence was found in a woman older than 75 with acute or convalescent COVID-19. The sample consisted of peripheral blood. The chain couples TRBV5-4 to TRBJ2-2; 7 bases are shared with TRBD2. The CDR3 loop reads CASSPFLRGTNTGELFF. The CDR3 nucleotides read TGTGCCAGCAGCCCTTTTCTGCGGGGGACGAACACCGGGGAGCTGTTTTTT.